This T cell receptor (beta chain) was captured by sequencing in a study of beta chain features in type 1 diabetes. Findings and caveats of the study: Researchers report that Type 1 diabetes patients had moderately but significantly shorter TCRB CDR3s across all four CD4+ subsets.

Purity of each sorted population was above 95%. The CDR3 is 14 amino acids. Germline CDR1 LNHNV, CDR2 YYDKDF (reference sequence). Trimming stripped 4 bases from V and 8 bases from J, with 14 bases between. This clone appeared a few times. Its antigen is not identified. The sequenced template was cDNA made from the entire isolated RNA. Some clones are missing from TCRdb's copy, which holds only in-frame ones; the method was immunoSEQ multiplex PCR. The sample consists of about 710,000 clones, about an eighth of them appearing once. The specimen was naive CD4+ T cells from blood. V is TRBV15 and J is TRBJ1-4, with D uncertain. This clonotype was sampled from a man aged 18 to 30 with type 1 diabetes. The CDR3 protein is CATSTYAEAEKLFF. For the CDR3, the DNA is TGTGCCACCAGCACCTATGCGGAGGCGGAAAAACTGTTTTTT.